This TCR beta chain was captured by sequencing in a study of T cells in Graves' hyperthyroidism and ophthalmopathy. General study findings and limits: Most thyroid clonotypes that were expanded above 0.001 also turned up in blood. Patients with ophthalmopathy were separated from those with stable hyperthyroidism by a 13 V-J model.

Investigators excluded patients with uncontrolled infection, other autoimmune disease, pregnancy or lactation. Thyroid ultrasound and orbital computed tomography, with clinical symptoms and serum thyroxine and TRAb, informed diagnoses. The CDR3 runs to 16 residues. Germline assignment: CDR1 KGHSH and CDR2 LQKENI. The V and J ends lost 2 bases and 6 bases respectively, with 19 bases between them. From RNA transcripts, TCR beta CDR3 regions were amplified. The HTBI primer set drove a first-round RT-PCR of the TCR CDR3. TCRdb fed the multiplex PCR reads into MiXCR, producing one record per CDR3 protein. The repertoire holds some 570,000 distinct CDR3 sequences, with under 20% as singletons. This clonotype was counted ten times or more. The target antigen is unknown.

V usage is TRBV18 and J usage is TRBJ1-1, with no clear D. The source is a woman aged 18 to 35 with Graves' ophthalmopathy. The sample was blood. In DNA form, the CDR3 reads TGTGCCAGCTCACCAAAGTACATAGGGTCCGGGGCTGAAGCTTTCTTT. It codes for CASSPKYIGSGAEAFF.